The 10 T cell receptor beta chains below were found in one sample sequenced in a study of blood T cell repertoires in COVID-19. Here immunoSEQ multiplex PCR was the method, and the copy in TCRdb shows in-frame clones only, minus some. The table lists about 60,000 clones, about 91% of them singletons. Sequencing used peripheral blood. All receptors come from a woman older than 75 with active COVID-19.

V gene TRBV7-8 combines with J gene TRBJ2-7; D is undetermined. The CDR3 loop spans 17 amino acids. Germline assignment: CDR1 SGHVS and CDR2 FQNEAQ. The germline V and J ends were trimmed by 4 bases and 0 bases, with 19 bases remaining between them. The CDR3 bases are TGTGCCAGCAGCTATTCCCCAACAGTGCTTAGCTCCTACGAGCAGTACTTC. As protein: CASSYSPTVLSSYEQYF.

This clone was found once. The chain combines TRBV11-2 with TRBJ1-2; no definite D call. V was trimmed by 5 bases and J by 1 base, leaving 20 bases between them. The CDR3 has 17 amino acids. Germline V lookup: CDR1 SGHAT, CDR2 FQNNGV. The CDR3 loop reads CASSRWGGPDGNYGYTF. Here the CDR3 DNA reads TGTGCCAGCAGCCGATGGGGAGGGCCGGATGGTAACTATGGCTACACCTTC.

V and J are TRBV9 and TRBJ2-3, with D maybe TRBD2 (6 bases). CDR3 length: 15 amino acids. Trimming took off 0 bases at V and 4 bases at J, with 12 bases between the two ends. Germline CDR1 is SGDLS and CDR2 is YYNGEE. CDR3 residues: CASSVVGEAADTQYF. The DNA for the CDR3 is TGTGCCAGCAGCGTAGTAGGGGAGGCCGCAGATACGCAGTATTTT.

The chain couples TRBV6-2 or TRBV6-3 to TRBJ1-2; D call uncertain. The CDR3 runs 17 residues. The ends were cut back, 0 bases at V and 0 bases at J, with 14 bases in the middle. Looked up from germline, CDR1 is MNHEY and CDR2 is SVGEGT. DNA of the CDR3: TGTGCCAGCAGTTACTCGACGGTTTACAGCTCTAACTATGGCTACACCTTC. Encoded protein: CASSYSTVYSSNYGYTF.

This chain uses TRBV6-6 with TRBJ1-1, with TRBD1 identical over 7 bases. Germline lookup yields CDR1 MNHNY and CDR2 SVGAGI (reference sequence). V lost 5 bases and J lost 4; bases outside the gene matches: 1. The CDR3 totals 12 residues. The CDR3 sequence: CASSPGGTEAFF. DNA of the CDR3: TGTGCCAGCAGTCCAGGGGGCACTGAAGCTTTCTTT.

The rearrangement links TRBV6-4 to TRBJ2-2, with D possibly being TRBD1 (5 bases). Germline assignment: CDR1 MRHNA and CDR2 SNTAGT. V lost 2 bases, J lost 5 bases, and 6 bases lay in between. The CDR3 runs to 13 residues. CDR3 region: CASSDRGTGELFF. The CDR3 nucleotides read TGTGCCAGCAGTGACAGGGGTACCGGGGAGCTGTTTTTT.

The chain links TRBV9 to TRBJ2-3; D remains unclear. This CDR3 region has 14 residues. Germline lookup yields CDR1 SGDLS and CDR2 YYNGEE. Deletions cut 0 bases from V and 1 base from J, with 6 bases between. This CDR3 reads CASSVGRGTDTQYF. In nucleotides, the CDR3 is TGTGCCAGCAGCGTAGGACGGGGCACAGATACGCAGTATTTT.

The genes are TRBV15 and TRBJ2-3; 11 bases are shared with TRBD2. This CDR3 comprises 16 residues. The germline CDR1 and CDR2 sequences are LNHNV and YYDKDF (reference sequence). V shed 4 bases and J 6 bases; nucleotides not matched to a gene: 9. This chain's CDR3 is CATSTHIAGGPDTQYF. The CDR3, as DNA: TGTGCCACCAGCACCCACATAGCGGGGGGGCCCGATACGCAGTATTTT. Together with reference TRBV15 and TRBJ2-3, the CDR3 gives the full variable domain: DAMVIQNPRYQVTQFGKPVTLSCSQTLNHNVMYWYQQKSSQAPKLLFHYYDKDFNNEADTPDNFQSRRPNTSFCFLDIRSPGLGDTAMYLCATSTHIAGGPDTQYFGPGTRLTVL.

This chain links TRBV12-3 or TRBV12-4 with TRBJ2-2; tentatively, D is TRBD1 (6 bases). V dropped 6 bases and J dropped 4 bases, with 9 bases sitting between them. This CDR3 has 13 residues. CDR3 coding DNA: TGTGCCAGCAGACCGGACAGCACCGGGGAGCTGTTTTTT. This translates into CASRPDSTGELFF.

CDR3 sequence reads: CASSRAGAGNTIYF. The CDR3 DNA sequence: TGTGCCAGCAGCCGGGCAGGGGCTGGAAACACCATATATTTT. The chain carries TRBV5-4 and TRBJ1-3, with D maybe TRBD1 (6 bases). The ends were cut back, 4 bases at V and 2 bases at J, with 10 bases in the middle. The germline V gene has CDR1 SGHNT and CDR2 YYREEE (reference sequence). The CDR3 extends over 14 amino acids.